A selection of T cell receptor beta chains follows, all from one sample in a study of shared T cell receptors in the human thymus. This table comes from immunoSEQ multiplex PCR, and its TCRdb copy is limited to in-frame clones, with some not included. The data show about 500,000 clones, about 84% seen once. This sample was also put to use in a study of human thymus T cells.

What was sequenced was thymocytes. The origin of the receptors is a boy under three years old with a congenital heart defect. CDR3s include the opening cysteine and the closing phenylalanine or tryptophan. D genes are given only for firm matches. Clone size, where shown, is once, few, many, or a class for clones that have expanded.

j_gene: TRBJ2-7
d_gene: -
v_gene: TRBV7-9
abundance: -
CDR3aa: CASSPGGGGPYEQYF
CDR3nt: TGTGCCAGCAGCCCCGGAGGGGGCGGACCCTACGAGCAGTACTTC

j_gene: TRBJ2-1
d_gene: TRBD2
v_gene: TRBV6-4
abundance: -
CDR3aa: CASSVGAGGPGSSYNEQFF
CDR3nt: TGTGCCAGCAGTGTTGGAGCGGGAGGGCCCGGGAGCTCCTACAATGAGCAGTTCTTC

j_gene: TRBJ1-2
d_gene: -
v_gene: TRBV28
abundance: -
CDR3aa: CASSLWSRNNYGYTF
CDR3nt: TGTGCCAGCAGTTTATGGTCCAGAAATAACTATGGCTACACCTTC

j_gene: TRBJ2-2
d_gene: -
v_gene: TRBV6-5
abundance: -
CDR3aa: CASSSNGLNTGELFF
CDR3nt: TGTGCCAGCAGTTCCAACGGACTGAACACCGGGGAGCTGTTTTTT

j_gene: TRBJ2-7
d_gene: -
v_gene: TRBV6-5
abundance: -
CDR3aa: CASRDFLRGEQYF
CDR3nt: TGTGCCAGCAGGGACTTCTTAAGAGGGGAGCAGTACTTC

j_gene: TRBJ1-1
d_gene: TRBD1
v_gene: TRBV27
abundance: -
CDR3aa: CASSLGDRGAEAFF
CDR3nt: TGTGCCAGCAGTTTAGGGGACAGGGGGGCTGAAGCTTTCTTT

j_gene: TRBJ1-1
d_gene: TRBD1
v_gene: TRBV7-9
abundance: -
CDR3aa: CASSLEGAVAFF
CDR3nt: TGTGCCAGCAGCTTAGAGGGGGCAGTAGCTTTCTTT

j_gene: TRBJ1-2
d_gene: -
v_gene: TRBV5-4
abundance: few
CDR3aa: CASSHLGGSHGYTF
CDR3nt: TGTGCCAGCAGCCACCTGGGGGGGAGTCATGGCTACACCTTC

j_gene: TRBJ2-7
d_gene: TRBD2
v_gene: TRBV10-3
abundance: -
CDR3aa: CAISPPPSGSAREQYF
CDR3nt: TGTGCCATCTCGCCCCCGCCTAGCGGGAGTGCACGCGAGCAGTACTTC

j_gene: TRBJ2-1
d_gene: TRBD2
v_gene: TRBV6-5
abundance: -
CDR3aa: CASSPSGRGNEQFF
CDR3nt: TGTGCCAGCAGCCCAAGCGGGAGGGGCAATGAGCAGTTCTTC

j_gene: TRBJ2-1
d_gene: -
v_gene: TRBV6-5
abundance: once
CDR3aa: CASSYRSGNEQFF
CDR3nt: TGTGCCAGCAGTTATCGGTCGGGGAATGAGCAGTTCTTC

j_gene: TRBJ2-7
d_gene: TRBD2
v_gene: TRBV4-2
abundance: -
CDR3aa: CASSQGGLADNYEQYF
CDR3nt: TGTGCCAGCAGCCAAGGGGGACTAGCGGACAACTACGAGCAGTACTTC

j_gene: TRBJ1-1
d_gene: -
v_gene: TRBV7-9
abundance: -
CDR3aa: CASSLEGGGSIEAFF
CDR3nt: TGTGCCAGCAGCTTAGAGGGGGGAGGGAGCATTGAAGCTTTCTTT

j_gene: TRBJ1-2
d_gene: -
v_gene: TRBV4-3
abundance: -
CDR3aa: CASSPLPGNYGYTF
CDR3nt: TGCGCCAGCAGCCCCCTCCCGGGGAACTATGGCTACACCTTC

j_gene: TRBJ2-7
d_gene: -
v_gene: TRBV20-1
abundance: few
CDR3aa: CSASGAGEQYF
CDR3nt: TGCAGTGCTAGTGGCGCGGGTGAGCAGTACTTC

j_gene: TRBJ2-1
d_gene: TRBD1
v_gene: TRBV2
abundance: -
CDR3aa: CASRIQQGGSYNEQFF
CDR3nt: TGTGCCAGCAGGATCCAACAGGGGGGCTCCTACAATGAGCAGTTCTTC

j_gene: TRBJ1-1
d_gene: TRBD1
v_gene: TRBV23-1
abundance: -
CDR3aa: CASSQSKGANSEAFF
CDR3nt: TGCGCCAGCAGTCAATCGAAGGGGGCGAACTCTGAAGCTTTCTTT

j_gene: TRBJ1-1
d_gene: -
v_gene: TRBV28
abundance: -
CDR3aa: CASTGLLNTEAFF
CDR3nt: TGTGCCAGCACAGGGTTATTGAACACTGAAGCTTTCTTT

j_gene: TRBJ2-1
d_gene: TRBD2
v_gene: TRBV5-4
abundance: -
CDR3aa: CASSGLSTSGVGGEQFF
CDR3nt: TGTGCCAGCAGCGGTCTATCGACTAGCGGGGTCGGGGGTGAGCAGTTCTTC

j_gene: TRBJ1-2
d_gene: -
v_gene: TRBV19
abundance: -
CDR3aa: CASSMGHSYTF
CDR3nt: TGTGCCAGTAGTATGGGACACAGCTACACCTTC

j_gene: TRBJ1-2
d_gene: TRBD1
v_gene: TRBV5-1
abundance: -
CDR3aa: CASSLGRDRAAYGYTF
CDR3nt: TGCGCCAGCAGCTTGGGCCGGGACAGGGCGGCCTATGGCTACACCTTC

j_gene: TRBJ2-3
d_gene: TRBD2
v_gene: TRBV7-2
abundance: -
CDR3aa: CASRRKVAGAGDTQYF
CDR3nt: TGTGCCAGCCGACGGAAAGTAGCGGGAGCGGGAGATACGCAGTATTTT

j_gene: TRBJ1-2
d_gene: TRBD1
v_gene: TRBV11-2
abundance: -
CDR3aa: CASSLTGRTYGYTF
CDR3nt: TGTGCCAGCAGCTTGACAGGGCGTACCTATGGCTACACCTTC

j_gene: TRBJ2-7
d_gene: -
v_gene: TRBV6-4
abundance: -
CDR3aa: CASSNRVGGYEQYF
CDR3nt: TGTGCCAGCAGCAACAGGGTTGGTGGCTACGAGCAGTACTTC

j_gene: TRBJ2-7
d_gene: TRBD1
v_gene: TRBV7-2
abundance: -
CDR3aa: CASSPIDRGIGTEQYF
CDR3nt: TGTGCCAGCAGCCCTATCGACAGGGGCATCGGGACCGAGCAGTACTTC

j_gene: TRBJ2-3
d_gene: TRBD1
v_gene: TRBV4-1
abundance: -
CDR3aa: CASSQDLAGGCTDTQYF
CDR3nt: TGCGCCAGCAGCCAAGATCTTGCAGGGGGATGCACAGATACGCAGTATTTT

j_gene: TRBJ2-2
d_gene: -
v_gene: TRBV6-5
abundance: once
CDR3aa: CASSYPSERDTGELFF
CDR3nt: TGTGCCAGCAGTTACCCCAGCGAGAGGGACACCGGGGAGCTGTTTTTT

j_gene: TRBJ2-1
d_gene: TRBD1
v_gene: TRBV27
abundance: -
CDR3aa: CASSFGTGGYNEQFF
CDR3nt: TGTGCCAGCAGTTTCGGGACAGGGGGGTACAATGAGCAGTTCTTC